This entry concerns a single TCR beta chain. The source of the sample is a study of cytomegalovirus exposure and HLA in healthy donors. Germline V gives CDR1 LNHDA, CDR2 SQIVND (reference sequence). This CDR3 has 14 amino acids. Trimming removed 4 bases at V and 3 bases at J, with 11 bases between. The protocol was immunoSEQ multiplex PCR, while the TCRdb copy is restricted to in-frame clones and leaves out a portion. The sample yields about 240,000 clones, approximately 86% seen once. The rearrangement uses TRBV19 and TRBJ2-3; possibly TRBD2 for D (5 bases). This receptor was obtained from a woman aged 25 to 39 in good health and CMV-seropositive. Material for sequencing was PBMCs. The CDR3 is CASSSVAWTDTQYF. CDR3 bases: TGTGCCAGTAGTAGCGTAGCGTGGACAGATACGCAGTATTTT.